The sequence of this T cell receptor beta chain was determined in a study of shared clonotypes between healthy human individuals (TCRdb year 2020). Context from the whole study: The cohort comprised a couple of women and a few men aged 18 to 49 years. To estimate repertoire size and how much clonotype sharing occurs between individuals, the study deeply sequenced the blood TCR repertoires of five healthy adults. For each donor, CD4 naive and CD4 memory were each given three plates, CD8 naive was given two plates, and CD8 memory was given one plate. Libraries were prepared and TCR repertoires were sequenced by different laboratories using diverse techniques, in order to increase sequencing depth and limit assay-specific biases. Each donor's leukapheresis produced roughly between about 0.85 and 10 billion PBMCs. The paper's findings and limits, for the study overall: Sampling was restricted to blood, and TCR repertoires in tissues likely differ from the TCR repertoires found in blood. About 5% of naive CD4, more than 3% of naive CD8, around 2.3% of memory CD4, and about 0.4% of memory CD8 clonotypes were shared across four donors. Even with the large sequencing depth, rarefaction of the sorted-subset datasets indicated that sequencing was incomplete. Pairwise subsampling led to the expectation that sequencing depth would affect the degree of clonotype sharing among donors. The genetic and exposure-history diversity represented was limited by the small number of donors. Clonotypes shared by all four sorted-subset donors showed higher generation probabilities than non-shared clonotypes. Naive subsets generally had larger estimated clonotype richness than memory subsets.

Worth noting for this clone: What antigen it recognizes has not been identified. The sample holds no much larger clone one base away, and base qualities are not on file.

The CDR3 contains 15 residues, cysteine and phenylalanine counted. The entry retains the CDR3 DNA only, 45 bases that are in frame from base 1. CDR1 SGDLS and CDR2 YYNGEE were looked up in the germline V gene. Trimming removed 0 bases from V and 5 bases from J; the gene matches leave 8 bases unexplained. The donors were healthy, HIV-negative adults with no recently reported acute infections or vaccinations. Every donor was a Caucasian adult residing in Nashville, Tennessee, USA. CD4+ T cells were enriched by magnetic negative selection; naive cells were then positively selected on CD45RA, and the negative fraction formed the memory subset. After blood collection by leukapheresis, PBMCs were isolated using Ficoll-Histopaque density gradient centrifugation and then cryopreserved in the vapor phase of liquid nitrogen. Purity and quantity of every magnetically sorted T cell population were checked by analytical flow cytometry. Genomic DNA was isolated from each sorted fraction and quantified by UV absorbance on a Nanodrop 2000c.

Using the deep immunoSEQ assay, TCR CDR3 regions were amplified from genomic DNA by multiplex PCR. Extracted genomic DNA from each cell subset was distributed evenly across all wells of several immunoSEQ 96-well plates, and each plate was treated as a replicate. For sorted subsets, each replicate PCR was loaded with roughly 0.2 ug genomic DNA, equivalent to 30,000 or so T cell genomes. The purified libraries were quantified using a Qubit 3.0 fluorometer, sized with a Bioanalyzer 2100, and then quantified again using the KAPA Library Quantification kit. Every immunoSEQ 96-well plate was sequenced on a dedicated single-read 150-cycle Illumina NextSeq 550 flow cell. On the authors' methods: Because the immunoSEQ output included only junctional sequences and no quality scores, the filtering could not be the same as the filtering used for full-length reads. To assign V/J genes and CDR3, sequences were annotated against IMGT germline references using PyIR, a Python wrapper for IgBLAST v1.9. Any read was removed if the V/J assignment was weak (E-value above 1e-6), the CDR3 was missing, or the read contained stop codons, out-of-frame junctions, or ambiguous translated residues. A V3J clonotype was defined by an identical inferred V gene, J gene, and CDR3 amino acid sequence. Percentage overlap between repertoires was computed as shared unique clonotypes divided by the size of the smaller repertoire. Repertoire richness was assessed with RTK rarefaction, the Chao1 estimator, and Recon v2.1 estimates of unobserved clonotypes. Generation probabilities for all TCRbeta clonotypes obtained by the gDNA method from several donors were computed using OLGA. The table comes from immuneACCESS by way of TCRdb, which keeps in-frame sequences with V and J called. Part of the clones is missing from these tables; in studies checked, under half for an unresolved V gene and the rest for unknown reasons. The V and J calls and clone size come from that table; D and trimming were worked out from the DNA. The sample includes under 600,000 clones, with roughly 95% observed a single time. 0.064% of the sample rests with the top ten.

This receptor was taken from a woman in her twenties or thirties in good health. The sample consisted of naive CD4+ T cells sorted from blood. According to the study, the label for this sample's cell subset or site signals: CD45RA+ positively selected. The rearrangement joined TRBV9 to TRBJ2-7, and TRBD2 aligns with 7 junction nucleotides. In nucleotides, the sequence is TGTGCCAGCAGCGTAGGTGCAGGGAGGGACCACGAGCAGTACTTC. It translates as CASSVGAGRDHEQYF.